The 12 T cell receptor beta chains reported below all come from one sample, sequenced in a study of blood T cell repertoires in COVID-19. Sequencing was performed with immunoSEQ multiplex PCR; in TCRdb, only in-frame clones are kept and a portion is missing. This sample has around 100,000 clones, with 80% found just once. The sequencing sample was made of peripheral blood. These receptors were obtained from a man aged 65 to 85 with active or convalescent COVID-19.

The rearrangement links TRBV7-3 to TRBJ1-1; TRBD1 agrees at 7 bases. Per germline, CDR1 SGHTA and CDR2 FQGTGA. The CDR3 sequence is 11 residues long. Trimming at V came to 11 bases and at J to 3 bases, leaving 3 bases not matched to a gene. The CDR3 region is CAGQEDTEAFF. CDR3 DNA sequence: TGTGCCGGACAGGAGGACACTGAAGCTTTCTTT.

The CDR3 spells CASSAQDSNQPQHF. The CDR3 coding sequence is TGTGCCAGCAGCGCACAAGATAGCAATCAGCCCCAGCATTTT. The rearrangement uses TRBV11-2 and TRBJ1-5, with D unresolved. The germline V and J ends were trimmed by 5 bases and 0 bases, with 8 bases remaining between them. CDR3 length: 14 residues. The germline gives CDR1 SGHAT, CDR2 FQNNGV.

The J gene is TRBJ2-7, the V gene TRBV30, with D perhaps matching TRBD1 (6 bases). The germline gives CDR1 GTSNPN, CDR2 SVGIG (reference sequence). Trimming shortened V by 2 bases and J by 5 bases, and 10 bases separated the two germline ends. This CDR3 region has 12 residues. The CDR3 is CAWSFRQDEQYF. The DNA of the CDR3 is TGTGCCTGGAGTTTTAGACAGGACGAGCAGTACTTC.

This chain connects TRBV3-1 (or the pseudogene TRBV3-2) to TRBJ2-5, with 8 bases that match TRBD2. V shed 3 bases and J 4 bases; nucleotides not matched to a gene: 4. This CDR3 has 14 amino acids. CDR1 and CDR2 (germline): LGHDT, YNNKEL (reference sequence). The chain's CDR3 is CASSHGGAPETQYF. As DNA, the CDR3 is TGTGCCAGCAGCCACGGGGGGGCCCCAGAGACCCAGTACTTC.

V gene TRBV18 combines with J gene TRBJ2-5; D is possibly TRBD2 (5 bases). Germline V lookup: CDR1 KGHSH, CDR2 LQKENI. The CDR3 has 15 amino acids. The V end was cut by 3 bases, the J end by 5 bases, with 16 bases between. The CDR3 sequence: CASSPRTREQETQYF. CDR3 nucleotides: TGTGCCAGCTCACCGCGAACTAGGGAGCAGGAGACCCAGTACTTC.

The V gene is TRBV30, the J gene TRBJ1-1; D is perhaps TRBD1 (6 bases). Germline lookup yields CDR1 GTSNPN and CDR2 SVGIG (reference sequence). V was clipped by 1 base and J by 6 bases, with 18 bases between them. The CDR3 is 15 residues long. CDR3 coding DNA: TGTGCCTGGAGTGCCCCTCCCCAGGGGAGGGCTGAAGCTTTCTTT. Its translation: CAWSAPPQGRAEAFF.

CDR3 sequence reads: CASSGARSYNSPLHF. CDR3 nucleotides: TGTGCCAGCAGTGGAGCGAGGTCCTATAATTCACCCCTCCACTTT. The chain links TRBV2 to TRBJ1-6; D is unresolved. The CDR3 has 15 amino acids. Trimming stripped 4 bases from V and 1 base from J, with 8 bases between. The V gene's germline CDR1 is SNHLY and CDR2 FYNNEI.

The chain links TRBV5-4 to TRBJ2-5, with 7 positions matching TRBD1. The CDR3 is made up of 14 amino acids. CDR1 and CDR2 (germline): SGHNT, YYREEE (reference sequence). Trimming cost V 4 bases and J 5 bases; bases outside gene matches: 8. CDR3 protein: CASSIKTGLETQYF. The DNA of the CDR3 is TGTGCCAGCAGCATTAAGACAGGGCTTGAGACCCAGTACTTC.

The chain recombines TRBV5-6 with TRBJ2-1; perhaps TRBD2 as D (6 bases). The germline V and J ends were trimmed by 2 bases and 10 bases, with 22 bases remaining between them. CDR3 length: 16 amino acids. Germline CDR1 SGHDT, CDR2 YYEEEE. The CDR3: CASSFGGDVLGLEQFF. The CDR3 bases are TGTGCCAGCAGCTTCGGCGGGGACGTCCTCGGTTTAGAGCAGTTCTTC.

The V and J genes are TRBV24-1 and TRBJ1-2; TRBD1 matches 7 bases. Germline V gene sequence: CDR1 KGHDR, CDR2 SFDVKD. V gave up 4 bases and J gave up 8 bases; unmatched junction bases: 6. This CDR3 has 13 residues. As DNA, the CDR3 is TGTGCCACCAGTGAAGGGGGCGGCTCCGGCTACACCTTC. It yields the protein CATSEGGGSGYTF.

The genes are TRBV19 and TRBJ2-3; 10 nucleotides line up with TRBD1. Germline V gives CDR1 LNHDA, CDR2 SQIVND (reference sequence). Trimming removed 10 bases from V and 5 bases from J; junction bases left unmatched: 6. The CDR3 is made up of 13 amino acids. For the CDR3, the DNA is TGTGCCACCAAGACAGGGGGCAGAGATACGCAGTATTTT. Translating gives CATKTGGRDTQYF.

The V gene is TRBV7-2, the J gene TRBJ2-7, with D hard to call. Between the trimmed V and J ends, which lost 5 bases and 8 bases, there was a span of 16 bases. Germline V gives CDR1 SGHTA, CDR2 FQGNSA. This CDR3 region has 13 residues. CDR3 loop: CASSPTGPGQQYF. The CDR3, as DNA: TGTGCCAGCAGCCCGACGGGTCCCGGTCAGCAGTACTTC.